Listed below are T cell receptor beta chains from one sample, sequenced in a study of blood T cell repertoires in COVID-19. Assay: immunoSEQ multiplex PCR; the TCRdb copy retains only in-frame clones and omits some. The table lists roughly 50,000 clones, about 85% of them singletons. The sequenced sample consisted of peripheral blood. These receptors were obtained from a man aged 50-59 years with acute or convalescent COVID-19. Each CDR3 is given with its conserved first and last residue. D genes are given only for firm matches. Some rows have no size entry. The others give once, few or many, or a class for an expanded clone.

NA TRBJ1-2 TRBV16 NA CASSLNPIGYNYGYTF TGTGCCAGCAGCCTAAACCCGATCGGGTATAACTATGGCTACACCTTC
NA TRBJ2-3 TRBV4-2 NA CASSQEAAIAAQYF TGTGCCAGCAGCCAAGAGGCTGCAATAGCGGCGCAGTATTTT
NA TRBJ1-5 TRBV28 NA CASSLIMAGQPQHF TGTGCCAGCAGCTTGATCATGGCAGGACAGCCCCAGCATTTT
TRBD1 TRBJ1-1 TRBV4-1 few CASTSGQGDTEAFF TGCGCCAGCACGTCGGGACAGGGGGACACTGAAGCTTTCTTT
NA TRBJ2-5 TRBV5-3 once CARSRTLQETQYF TGTGCCAGAAGCCGGACACTCCAGGAGACCCAGTACTTC
NA TRBJ2-7 TRBV6-2/TRBV6-3 NA CASSYSPGKSAYEQYF TGTGCCAGCAGTTACTCCCCGGGAAAATCGGCCTACGAGCAGTACTTC
TRBD1 TRBJ1-1 TRBV5-1 once CASHRGQANTEAFF TGCGCCAGCCATAGGGGACAGGCCAACACTGAAGCTTTCTTT
TRBD1 TRBJ2-1 TRBV10-1 NA CASSRDRGYNEQFF TGCGCCAGCAGCCGGGACAGGGGCTACAATGAGCAGTTCTTC
NA TRBJ1-2 TRBV15 NA CATSRDRGGFYGYTF TGTGCCACCAGCAGAGATCGGGGGGGGTTCTATGGCTACACCTTC
NA TRBJ1-5 TRBV19 NA CASSITGADQPQHF TGTGCCAGTAGTATCACTGGGGCGGATCAGCCCCAGCATTTT
NA TRBJ1-2 TRBV14 NA CASSRVGGPLGGYTF TGTGCCAGCAGCCGGGTCGGGGGGCCCCTGGGCGGCTACACCTTC
NA TRBJ1-6 TRBV7-2 once CASLPAANHNSPLHF TGTGCCAGCTTGCCCGCGGCGAACCATAATTCACCCCTCCACTTT
NA TRBJ2-1 TRBV24-1 NA CATSDLQQGVDEQFF TGTGCCACCAGTGATTTACAGCAGGGTGTTGATGAGCAGTTCTTC
TRBD1 TRBJ2-2 TRBV19 NA CASSIVQGVGELFF TGTGCCAGTAGTATAGTACAGGGGGTCGGGGAGCTGTTTTTT
TRBD2 TRBJ2-2 TRBV4-1 NA CASSQYGTSGSYTGELFF TGCGCCAGCAGCCAATACGGTACTAGCGGGTCATACACCGGGGAGCTGTTTTTT
NA TRBJ2-7 TRBV15 NA CATSRDLYEQYF TGTGCCACCAGCAGAGATCTCTACGAGCAGTACTTC
NA TRBJ2-4 TRBV18 NA CASSRAGAENIQYF TGTGCCAGCTCACGGGCGGGCGCGGAAAACATTCAGTACTTC
NA TRBJ2-7 TRBV9 few CASSSKLDEQYF TGTGCCAGCAGCTCCAAATTAGACGAGCAGTACTTC
TRBD2 TRBJ2-7 TRBV4-1 NA CASSQLRQIAGRGSYEQYF TGCGCCAGCAGCCAATTACGTCAGATAGCGGGGAGGGGATCCTACGAGCAGTACTTC
NA TRBJ2-3 TRBV7-3 NA CASSLGGGTTDTQYF TGTGCCAGCAGCCTGGGAGGTGGGACCACAGATACGCAGTATTTT
NA TRBJ2-7 TRBV7-9 NA CASSLADSRGGEQYF TGTGCCAGCAGCTTAGCCGACAGCCGAGGGGGTGAGCAGTACTTC
NA TRBJ1-1 TRBV14 NA CASSLTRDTEAFF TGTGCCAGCAGCCTCACTAGGGACACTGAAGCTTTCTTT
NA TRBJ1-1 TRBV6-5 NA CASTDSPNTEAFF TGTGCCAGCACAGACAGCCCGAACACTGAAGCTTTCTTT
TRBD1 TRBJ1-1 TRBV18 NA CASSRNPGQGPTEAFF TGTGCCAGCTCCCGTAACCCGGGACAGGGCCCCACTGAAGCTTTCTTT
TRBD1 TRBJ1-2 TRBV6-5 NA CASRTEKQGSYGYTF TGTGCCAGCAGGACTGAAAAACAGGGGTCCTATGGCTACACCTTC
TRBD1 TRBJ1-4 TRBV18 NA CASSPGQDQEKLFF TGTGCCAGCTCACCGGGACAGGATCAGGAAAAACTGTTTTTT
TRBD2 TRBJ2-2 TRBV24-1 NA CATSDFERATSGRAVSGELFF TGTGCCACCAGTGATTTCGAAAGGGCGACTAGCGGGAGGGCCGTCTCCGGGGAGCTGTTTTTT
NA TRBJ1-1 TRBV18 NA CASSSVGVSTEAFF TGTGCCAGCTCATCCGTGGGCGTGAGCACTGAAGCTTTCTTT
NA TRBJ2-1 TRBV4-1 NA CASSQTPVDEQFF TGCGCCAGCAGCCAAACCCCGGTGGATGAGCAGTTCTTC
TRBD1 TRBJ1-2 TRBV5-5 NA CASSLVLTGVLGYGYTF TGTGCCAGCAGCTTGGTCCTGACAGGGGTTTTAGGGTATGGCTACACCTTC
TRBD1 TRBJ1-2 TRBV18 NA CASSPPGQAHSYTF TGTGCCAGCTCACCACCGGGACAGGCCCACAGCTACACCTTC
TRBD2 TRBJ2-5 TRBV7-8 NA CASSLALLAERGLIRETQYF TGTGCCAGCAGCTTAGCTTTACTTGCGGAGCGGGGGTTGATTAGAGAGACCCAGTACTTC
NA TRBJ2-3 TRBV5-1 NA CASSPITDTDTQYF TGCGCCAGCAGCCCCATCACAGACACAGATACGCAGTATTTT